This entry lists 3 T cell receptor beta chains sequenced from one sample in a study of STAT5B mutations in CD4+ large granular lymphocyte leukemia (dated by TCRdb to between 2021 and 2024). Library method: the immunoSEQ multiplex PCR assay. What TCRdb holds here is the immuneACCESS table cut down to in-frame rearrangements. Part of the clones is not present; checked against another copy, under half of the missing clones reflect an unresolved V gene, and the others are unexplained. In all, the sample holds approximately 32,000 clones, and about 91% of those were seen once. The ten biggest clones cover approximately 0.97% of the sample. Sequenced input: CD4+ T cells from blood buffy coats. The receptor set was obtained from a human donor in good health.

This sequence joins TRBV6-1 and TRBJ1-1; no clear D. Germline V gene lookup returns CDR1 MNHNS and CDR2 SASEGT. Trimming left V 5 bases short and J 1 base short, with 8 bases between. This CDR3 is 13 amino acids long. The CDR3 sequence is CASSSLGNTEAFF. DNA of the CDR3: TGTGCCAGCAGTAGCCTCGGGAACACTGAAGCTTTCTTT.

The chain combines TRBV5-1 with TRBJ1-1; no reliable D call. Germline V CDR1 and CDR2: SGHRS, YFSETQ. Trimming shortened V by 5 bases and J by 2 bases, and 16 bases separated the two germline ends. The CDR3 contains 15 residues. The CDR3 sequence: CASSRALGINTEAFF. The CDR3 bases are TGCGCCAGCAGTCGCGCCTTGGGAATTAACACTGAAGCTTTCTTT.

Here the CDR3 DNA reads TGTGCCAGCAGTTTAATGAAGGGTTTGCGTGAAAAACTGTTTTTT. This sequence encodes CASSLMKGLREKLFF. V gene TRBV28 combines with J gene TRBJ1-4, with D unclear. V was clipped by 2 bases and J by 7 bases, with 14 bases between them. The CDR3 is 15 residues long. CDR1 and CDR2 from the germline V gene are MDHEN and SYDVKM.